Below, one T cell receptor (beta chain) is given with its context. Antigen: not known. The germline V gene encodes CDR1 LGHDT and CDR2 YNNKEL (reference sequence). This CDR3 comprises 16 residues. V was clipped by 0 bases and J by 3 bases, with 13 bases between them. These data are taken from a study of T cell responses to AZD1222 COVID-19 vaccine. Findings of the study overall: A mostly white British donor set with more females was recruited, and clonal diversity was possibly underestimated. Vaccine-associated CD4 TCRs spanned spike, dominant at 160-218 and 743-854. The repertoires were collected only after the peak T cell response.

The method was immunoSEQ multiplex PCR; TCRdb's version includes in-frame clones alone and lacks a portion of them. The sample yields about 130,000 clones, less than 90% seen once. The chain joins TRBV3-1 (or the pseudogene TRBV3-2) to TRBJ2-3; D remains unclear. The receptor was isolated from an adult in good health. The sequencing here drew on peripheral blood, taken on day 0 of AZD1222 vaccination. CDR3 protein: CASSQDLSGPTDTQYF. The CDR3 nucleotides read TGTGCCAGCAGCCAAGATCTGTCAGGTCCTACAGATACGCAGTATTTT.